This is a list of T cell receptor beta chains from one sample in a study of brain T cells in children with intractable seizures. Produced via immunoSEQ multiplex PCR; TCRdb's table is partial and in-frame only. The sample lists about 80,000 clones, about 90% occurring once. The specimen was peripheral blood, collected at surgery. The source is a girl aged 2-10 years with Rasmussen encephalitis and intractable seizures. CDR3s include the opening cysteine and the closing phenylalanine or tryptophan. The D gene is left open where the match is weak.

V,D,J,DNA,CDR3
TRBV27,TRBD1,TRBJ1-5,TGTGCCAGCAGTCCCGGGACAGGGGGCATCTCGGATTACAATCAGCCCCAGCATTTT,CASSPGTGGISDYNQPQHF
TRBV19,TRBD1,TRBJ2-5,TGTGCCAGTAGTACCGGGACAGGGCAAGAGACCCAGTACTTC,CASSTGTGQETQYF
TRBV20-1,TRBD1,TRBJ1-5,TGCAGTGCTAGTTCTACAGGGGACATCAATCAGCCCCAGCATTTT,CSASSTGDINQPQHF
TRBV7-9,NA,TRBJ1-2,TGTGCCAGCAGCTTAGAGGGTTCGGACTTTAACTATGGCTACACCTTC,CASSLEGSDFNYGYTF
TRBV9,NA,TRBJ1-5,TGTGCCAGCAGTGAGGAGGGGTCGGGCAATCAGCCCCAGCATTTT,CASSEEGSGNQPQHF
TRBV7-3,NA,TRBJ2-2,TGTGCCAGCAGCTTAACTCTGGCTAGAAACACCGGGGAGCTGTTTTTT,CASSLTLARNTGELFF
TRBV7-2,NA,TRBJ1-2,TGTGCCAGCAGCTTAGGACTGGAATATGGCTACACCTTC,CASSLGLEYGYTF
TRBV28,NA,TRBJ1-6,TGTGCCAGCAGTTTAAGAGGTAAACAGGGTGGATCACCCCTCCACTTT,CASSLRGKQGGSPLHF
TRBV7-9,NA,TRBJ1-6,TGTGCCAGCAGCCCCGGTCCGCCCCTACCCCTCCACTTT,CASSPGPPLPLHF
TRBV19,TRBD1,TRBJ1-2,TGTGCCAGTAGTACCTCGACAGGGTGGATCGCTAACTATGGCTACACCTTC,CASSTSTGWIANYGYTF